This T cell receptor beta chain was recovered during a study of CD8+ T cells in alopecia areata. About the research overall: Treated individuals took tofacitinib by mouth, 5 to 10 mg twice daily. Study results and limitations: Numerous clones, expanded in lesions, remained in scalp and blood during tofacitinib. Scalp clonality and expanded CD8+ clones among the top 100 showed significant decreases with tofacitinib.

Regarding this clone: Its antigen remains unknown.

This sample's treatment: oral pan-JAK inhibitor, 5-10 mg twice daily. Extraction and reverse transcription of RNA yielded cDNA as the sequencing template. Clones were sequenced by immunoSEQ multiplex PCR, and TCRdb holds only the in-frame ones, with some missing. The sample records hundreds of thousands of clones, more than 30% being singletons. Trimming cost V 7 bases and J 3 bases, with 16 bases left between them. The germline V gene has CDR1 MNHNS and CDR2 SASEGT. The CDR3 has 15 amino acids. Here the sequenced sample was CD4+ T cells sorted from blood, taken at approximately week 30, from a patient treated with tofacitinib. The clonotype originates from a human donor with alopecia areata. The V call is TRBV6-1, the J call TRBJ2-1, with D tentatively TRBD2 (5 bases). The CDR3 here is CASTRYEGLYNEQFF. For the CDR3, the DNA is TGTGCCAGCACTCGATATGAGGGTCTCTACAATGAGCAGTTCTTC.